A selection of T cell receptor beta chains follows, all from one sample in a study of OX40 agonist ivuxolimab in advanced cancers. The assay was immunoSEQ multiplex PCR, and TCRdb's table has in-frame clones only and misses some. This sample has approximately 61,000 clones, with roughly 80% found just once. Material: CD4+ or CD8+ T cells sorted from blood, obtained in a trial of the OX40 agonist ivuxolimab. Every receptor here comes from an adult with an advanced solid tumor such as melanoma, head and neck, liver or kidney cancer. Each CDR3 is given with its conserved first and last residue. The D gene is left open where the match is weak. A clone size is listed for some rows: how often the clone was seen (once, few, many), or a class if it is expanded.

-	TRBV19	few	TRBJ2-7	CASSIGYEQYF	TGTGCCAGTAGTATTGGGTACGAGCAGTACTTC
-	TRBV30	-	TRBJ2-2	CAWSSGRMNTGELFF	TGTGCCTGGAGTTCCGGACGGATGAACACCGGGGAGCTGTTTTTT
-	TRBV4-1	-	TRBJ2-6	CASSPTGSGANVLTF	TGCGCCAGCAGCCCTACAGGGTCTGGGGCCAACGTCCTGACTTTC
TRBD2	TRBV29-1	-	TRBJ2-5	CSVEVAGGLAETQYF	TGCAGCGTTGAAGTGGCGGGGGGCCTTGCAGAGACCCAGTACTTC
-	TRBV5-1	-	TRBJ1-1	CASSLREGGGNTEAFF	TGCGCCAGCAGCTTGAGGGAGGGTGGAGGGAACACTGAAGCTTTCTTT
-	TRBV9	-	TRBJ1-2	CASSVSRANYGYTF	TGTGCCAGCAGCGTATCCAGGGCTAACTATGGCTACACCTTC
TRBD1	TRBV6-1	-	TRBJ1-1	CASSESDRPKNTEAFF	TGTGCCAGCAGTGAATCGGACAGGCCGAAGAACACTGAAGCTTTCTTT
TRBD2	TRBV19	-	TRBJ2-1	CASKGGGLAGVQQFF	TGTGCCAGCAAAGGCGGCGGGCTAGCGGGGGTCCAGCAGTTCTTC
-	TRBV7-9	-	TRBJ1-4	CASSPGTPNEKLFF	TGTGCCAGCAGCCCCGGGACCCCAAATGAAAAACTGTTTTTT
-	TRBV19	-	TRBJ2-7	CASTGTYEQYF	TGTGCCAGTACGGGAACCTACGAGCAGTACTTC
-	TRBV5-4	few	TRBJ1-1	CASSLESGNTEAFF	TGTGCCAGCAGCTTGGAGTCCGGAAACACTGAAGCTTTCTTT
TRBD2	TRBV11-2	-	TRBJ2-1	CASSPRASGVTYNEQFF	TGTGCCAGCAGCCCCCGGGCTAGCGGGGTTACCTACAATGAGCAGTTCTTC
TRBD2	TRBV4-3	-	TRBJ2-3	CASSRGNGGDLGDTQYF	TGCGCCAGCAGCCGTGGTAACGGGGGGGATCTGGGAGATACGCAGTATTTT
-	TRBV5-1	-	TRBJ1-1	CASSWERTSSAFF	TGCGCCAGCAGCTGGGAACGGACAAGTTCAGCTTTCTTT
TRBD2	TRBV7-2	-	TRBJ2-6	CASSLVLAGTYSGANVLTF	TGTGCCAGCAGCTTAGTTCTAGCGGGGACCTACTCTGGGGCCAACGTCCTGACTTTC
TRBD1	TRBV29-1	-	TRBJ2-1	CSAGSRDREWGAYNEQFF	TGCAGCGCCGGATCCCGGGACAGGGAATGGGGAGCCTACAATGAGCAGTTCTTC
-	TRBV4-1	-	TRBJ2-5	CASSQGRRGAIRETQYF	TGCGCCAGCAGCCAAGGTCGCCGGGGGGCCATTCGAGAGACCCAGTACTTC
-	TRBV2	-	TRBJ1-6	CASRGDGGSPLHF	TGTGCCAGCAGGGGGGATGGGGGTTCACCCCTCCACTTT
-	TRBV4-2	-	TRBJ1-5	CASSQGTSRGDQPQHF	TGTGCCAGCAGCCAGGGTACGAGCAGGGGCGATCAGCCCCAGCATTTT
TRBD1	TRBV4-1	-	TRBJ1-1	CASSQSGTGSSNTEAFF	TGCGCCAGCAGCCAATCTGGGACAGGGTCTTCGAACACTGAAGCTTTCTTT
-	TRBV7-2	-	TRBJ2-1	CASSQINNEQFF	TGTGCCAGCAGCCAAATTAACAATGAGCAGTTCTTC
-	TRBV5-1	once	TRBJ1-2	CASSSTYGTEYGYTF	TGCGCCAGCAGCTCGACATATGGGACGGAGTATGGCTACACCTTC
TRBD1	TRBV11-1	-	TRBJ1-6	CASSSTDRGYNSPLHF	TGTGCCAGCAGCTCTACCGACAGGGGATATAATTCACCCCTCCACTTT
-	TRBV7-8	-	TRBJ1-6	CASSLGPGGNSPLHF	TGTGCCAGCAGCTTAGGTCCAGGTGGGAATTCACCCCTCCACTTT
TRBD1	TRBV6-5	-	TRBJ1-6	CASSSRTGGYSPLHF	TGTGCCAGCAGTTCCCGGACAGGGGGCTATTCACCCCTCCACTTT
-	TRBV5-4	-	TRBJ2-7	CASSLEGGAGYEQYF	TGTGCCAGCAGCTTGGAGGGGGGGGCAGGCTACGAGCAGTACTTC
TRBD2	TRBV6-1	-	TRBJ2-3	CASSVSRTSGGRINRDTQYF	TGTGCCAGCAGTGTCTCGAGGACTAGCGGGGGGCGAATAAACAGGGATACGCAGTATTTT
-	TRBV6-4	-	TRBJ2-6	CASSPKGRQSGANVLTF	TGTGCCAGCAGCCCCAAGGGCCGGCAATCTGGGGCCAACGTCCTGACTTTC
-	TRBV30	-	TRBJ1-1	CAWKREANTEAFF	TGTGCCTGGAAAAGGGAAGCGAACACTGAAGCTTTCTTT
TRBD2	TRBV14	-	TRBJ2-1	CASATSGGAKEQFF	TGTGCCAGCGCTACTAGCGGGGGGGCGAAAGAGCAGTTCTTC
-	TRBV15	-	TRBJ2-2	CATSRDRVAGGSGELFF	TGTGCCACCAGCAGAGATCGGGTGGCAGGGGGGTCCGGGGAGCTGTTTTTT
-	TRBV7-2	-	TRBJ2-1	CASRGIRTPSYNEQFF	TGTGCCAGCAGGGGCATCCGAACCCCCTCCTACAATGAGCAGTTCTTC
-	TRBV4-1	-	TRBJ2-2	CASSQDLLSGRANTGELFF	TGCGCCAGCAGCCAAGATCTTCTTAGTGGGCGGGCGAACACCGGGGAGCTGTTTTTT